This TCR beta chain was documented in a study of blood T cell repertoires in COVID-19 (dated by TCRdb to the early 2020s). Context from the whole study: Collaborator samples came from the United States, Italy and Spain and covered acute and convalescent phases of COVID-19. The samples were drawn from the first 160 participants of the ongoing ImmuneRACE study and from 950 to 1,500 subjects provided by 6 global collaborators. Where HLA class I and class II types were available, the types were taken from metadata supplied by the sample provider, not from assay-based typing. The repertoires were released in a freely available public database intended as a resource for research on the immune response to SARS-CoV-2. The material from the prospective study consisted of cDNA or gDNA derived from T cells, B-cell-depleted T cells, or PBMCs. Sample metadata almost always included a de-identified subject ID, COVID-19 status, age in years and sex. Subjects who had been exposed to COVID-19, were actively infected with it, or had recovered from it provided the deeply sampled blood TCRbeta repertoires that made up the dataset.

Broad study findings and their caveats: Clinical and demographic metadata were provided uncurated, with the amount varying by source and participant.

Remarks on this clone: The target of this receptor is not known. Base qualities are missing; no much larger clone stands one base away.

TCRbeta CDR3 regions were amplified from genomic DNA using the immunoSEQ Assay, a bias-controlled multiplex PCR. The authors' analysis ran thus. Within the assay, amplification of reference gene primers was used to estimate how many nucleated cells each sample contained. Sequence reads were collapsed and filtered to measure the absolute abundance of every unique TCRbeta CDR3 rearrangement. For each sample, productive Simpson clonality was calculated as the square root of Simpson's diversity index over productive rearrangements. What TCRdb holds here is the immuneACCESS table cut down to in-frame rearrangements. Part of the clones is not present; checked against another copy, under half of the missing clones reflect an unresolved V gene, and the others are unexplained. D and trimming come from the DNA, and the V and J calls and clone size come from that table. The sample table records some 250,000 clones; around 88% of these occur just once. Jointly, the top ten make up more than 2.5% of the sample.

V loses 4 bases, J loses 0 bases, and the germline ends lie 20 bases apart. Based on the germline V gene (reference sequence), the CDR1 and CDR2 sequences are PRHDT and FYEKMQ. The CDR3 numbers 18 residues from cysteine through phenylalanine. Of the read, only the CDR3 DNA is kept; its 54 bases are in frame from base 1. A second Seattle source provided samples from volunteer blood donors who had recovered from COVID-19. Each collaborating institution followed its own protocols to collect whole blood in K2EDTA tubes. For TCRbeta analysis, collaborators shipped samples as frozen whole blood, isolated PBMCs, or DNA extracted from either of those sample types.

Input material: peripheral blood. The clonotype originates from a woman aged 25 to 45 who had recovered from COVID-19. Recombination linked TRBV13 to TRBJ2-3; TRBD2 could be the D gene, as 6 bases match. The DNA is TGTGCCAGCAGCTACATCGGGACTCTCCAAACTAGCACAGATACGCAGTATTTT. Its protein is CASSYIGTLQTSTDTQYF.